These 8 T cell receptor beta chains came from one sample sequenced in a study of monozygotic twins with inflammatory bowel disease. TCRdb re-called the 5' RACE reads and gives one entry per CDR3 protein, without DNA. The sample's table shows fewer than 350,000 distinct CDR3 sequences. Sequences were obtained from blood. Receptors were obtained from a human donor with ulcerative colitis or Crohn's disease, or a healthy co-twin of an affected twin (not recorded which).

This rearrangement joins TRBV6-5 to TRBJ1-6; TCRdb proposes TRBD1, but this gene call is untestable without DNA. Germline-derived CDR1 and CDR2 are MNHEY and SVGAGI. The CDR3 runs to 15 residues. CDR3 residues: CASSYRPGTGGPLHF.

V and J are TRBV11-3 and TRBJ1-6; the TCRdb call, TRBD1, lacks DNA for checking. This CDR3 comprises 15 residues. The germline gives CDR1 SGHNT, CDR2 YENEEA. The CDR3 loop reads CASSPRQGRSSPLHF.

The CDR3 loop reads CASSQTGTPNEKLFF. The V gene is TRBV11-2, the J gene TRBJ1-4; without DNA, the TCRdb call of TRBD1 cannot be checked. Germline loops: CDR1 SGHAT, CDR2 FQNNGV. This CDR3 has 15 amino acids.

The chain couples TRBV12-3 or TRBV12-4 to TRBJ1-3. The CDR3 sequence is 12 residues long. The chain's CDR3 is CASREPGNTIYF.

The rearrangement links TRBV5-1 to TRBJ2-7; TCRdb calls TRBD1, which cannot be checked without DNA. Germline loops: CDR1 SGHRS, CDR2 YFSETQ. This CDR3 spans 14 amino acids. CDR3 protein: CASSLDRERYEQYF.

CDR3 region: CASSWTFQETQYF. V is TRBV7-6 and J is TRBJ2-5. From germline, CDR1 is SGHVS and CDR2 FNYEAQ. The CDR3 has 13 amino acids.

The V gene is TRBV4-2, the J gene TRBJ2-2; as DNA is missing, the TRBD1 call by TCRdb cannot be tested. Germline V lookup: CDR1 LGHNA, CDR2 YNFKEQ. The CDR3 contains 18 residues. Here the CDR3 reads CASSKGETGTGMDGELFF.

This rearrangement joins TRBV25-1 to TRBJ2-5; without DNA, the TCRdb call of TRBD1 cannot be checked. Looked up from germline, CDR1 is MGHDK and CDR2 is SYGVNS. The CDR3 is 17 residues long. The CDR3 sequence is CASSEWVGVRGRETQYF.